This T cell receptor beta chain was sequenced during a study of identical twins. Only a few counts were recorded for this clonotype. Unique molecular identifiers were in the cDNA, with template-switch universal primer binding. Each CDR3 protein is one row after TCRdb ran MiXCR on the 5' RACE reads. This sample carries about 290,000 distinct CDR3 sequences, more than 8% of them seen once, and the ten largest clones take about 7.1%. Germline loops: CDR1 MGHRA, CDR2 YSYEKL. The CDR3 covers 14 residues. V gave up 0 bases and J gave up 2 bases, with 6 bases separating them. The same data also went into a second study, on yellow fever vaccine responses in identical twins.

The V call is TRBV4-1, the J call TRBJ2-3; D remains unclear. Material for sequencing was CD8+ T cells sorted from blood. The sequence was obtained from a woman younger than 35 in good health. The CDR3 DNA follows: TGCGCCAGCAGCCAAGACTTCATCACAGATACGCAGTATTTT. This encodes CASSQDFITDTQYF.